What follows is one TCR beta chain and its context. Its specificity is not known. The sample comes from a study of Ad26.COV2.S vaccination and SARS-CoV-2 variants. In the study overall: In the study, Ad26.COV2.S was injected intramuscularly once, or twice 56 days apart. Overall study findings and caveats: Reported post-vaccination CD8+ and CD4+ T cell responses to spike showed substantial breadth. Recipients of vaccine and of placebo showed similar breadth of their non-spike TCR repertoires.

The trim removed 8 bases at V and 3 bases at J, leaving 4 bases unmatched. Germline assignment: CDR1 KGHSH and CDR2 LQKENI. The CDR3 contains 12 residues. Treatment defined: around 19 received Ad26.COV2.S at low or high dose, single or two shots; about 5 received placebo; per-sample allocation not given. All samples were drawn on day 63, counting from the first vaccine or placebo injection. Using immunoSEQ multiplex PCR, the repertoire was profiled, and TCRdb retains in-frame clones only, with some absent. Among hundreds of thousands of clones, less than 90% were seen once, and the ten largest hold 6.4%.

The rearrangement joins TRBV18 to TRBJ2-7, with 7 bases aligning to TRBD1. Sequencing was performed on peripheral blood, taken in a trial of Ad26.COV2.S vaccine versus placebo. The origin of this receptor is a person aged 18-60 years who received the Ad26.COV2.S COVID-19 vaccine or a placebo. The CDR3 is CASQGDSYEQYF. In nucleotides, the CDR3 is TGTGCCAGCCAAGGGGACAGCTACGAGCAGTACTTC. Drawing the rest from reference TRBV18 and TRBJ2-7, the complete variable domain is NAGVMQNPRHLVRRRGQEARLRCSPMKGHSHVYWYRQLPEEGLKFMVYLQKENIIDESGMPKERFSAEFPKEGPSILRIQQVVRGDSAAYFCASQGDSYEQYFGPGTRLTVT.